This T cell receptor beta chain originates from a study of blood T cell repertoires in COVID-19. Study summary: Acute and convalescent COVID-19 specimens originated in the United States, Italy and Spain. In each case, the material was cDNA or gDNA derived from T cells, B-cell-depleted T cells, or PBMCs.

Per the original data handling: Amplified reference gene primers provided the basis for estimating nucleated cell counts. Profiling relied on immunoSEQ multiplex PCR, and the TCRdb table lists in-frame clones only, not all of them. V and J calls and clone size are as listed in that table; D and trimming were resolved from the DNA. The profile shows about 210,000 clones, roughly four fifths of them singletons. Trimming took off 10 bases at V and 1 base at J, with 20 bases between the two ends. Germline CDR1 is MNHEY and CDR2 is SVGEGT. This CDR3 spans 15 amino acids. Sample: peripheral blood. The chain uses TRBV6-2 or TRBV6-3 and TRBJ2-7; possibly TRBD2 for D (6 bases). This receptor was taken from a middle-aged woman with active or convalescent COVID-19. The CDR3 bases are TGTGCCATCAGCAGGCGGGAACAATTTTCCTACGAGCAGTACTTC. The encoded protein is CAISRREQFSYEQYF.